The rows below give T cell receptor beta chains drawn from one sample of a study of identical twins. TCRdb passed the 5' RACE reads through MiXCR, listing each CDR3 protein once. The sample has 250,000 or so distinct CDR3 sequences, roughly 8.7% seen once. These same data were also listed under a study on yellow fever vaccine responses in identical twins.

The sequenced sample consisted of CD8+ T cells sorted from blood. Every receptor here comes from a woman younger than 30 in good health. Each CDR3 is given with its conserved first and last residue. Each record gives: V gene, D gene, clone size, J gene, CDR3 protein, CDR3 DNA. D genes are given only for firm matches. Clone size is given for some rows only: seen once, a few or many times, or a class if the clone is expanded.

TRBV29-1	TRBD1	many	TRBJ2-4	CSVEDRDRDLAKNIQYF	TGCAGCGTTGAAGATCGGGACAGGGACCTAGCCAAAAACATTCAGTACTTC
TRBV20-1	-	-	TRBJ2-7	CSARDREIGTEQYF	TGCAGTGCTAGAGATCGGGAAATAGGGACAGAGCAGTACTTC
TRBV20-1	TRBD1	-	TRBJ2-4	CSARPTGGGNIQYF	TGCAGTGCTAGACCGACAGGGGGGGGAAACATTCAGTACTTC
TRBV3-1	TRBD2	-	TRBJ2-1	CASSQERASGYNEQFF	TGTGCCAGCAGCCAAGAACGGGCTAGCGGATACAATGAGCAGTTCTTC
TRBV5-1	-	few	TRBJ2-2	CASSLVPGVGNTGELFF	TGCGCCAGCAGCTTGGTTCCAGGGGTTGGTAACACCGGGGAGCTGTTTTTT
TRBV27	-	few	TRBJ2-7	CASSWGAGPRSYEQYF	TGTGCCAGCAGTTGGGGGGCGGGGCCTAGGTCCTACGAGCAGTACTTC
TRBV14	-	-	TRBJ1-4	CASSQVSTGFEKLFF	TGTGCCAGCAGCCAAGTATCAACAGGGTTTGAAAAACTGTTTTTT
TRBV5-1	TRBD1	-	TRBJ2-3	CASSLKQGSPDTQYF	TGCGCCAGCAGCTTGAAACAGGGGAGTCCAGATACGCAGTATTTT
TRBV4-1	TRBD1	-	TRBJ2-3	CASSQDPDRGDTQYF	TGCGCCAGCAGCCAAGATCCCGACAGGGGAGATACGCAGTATTTT
TRBV20-1	-	many	TRBJ2-7	CSASLRPFSYEQYF	TGCAGTGCTAGCCTACGTCCCTTTTCCTACGAGCAGTACTTC
TRBV7-9	TRBD2	many	TRBJ2-5	CASSLARRLAEQETQYF	TGTGCCAGCAGCTTAGCTCGGAGGCTAGCGGAGCAAGAGACCCAGTACTTC
TRBV20-1	TRBD2	many	TRBJ2-7	CSADLAGPSYEQYF	TGCAGTGCTGATTTAGCGGGACCCTCCTACGAGCAGTACTTC
TRBV7-9	-	many	TRBJ1-4	CASSSGKEKLFF	TGTGCCAGCAGCTCCGGGAAAGAAAAACTGTTTTTT
TRBV2	-	few	TRBJ2-5	CASRPRTDQETQYF	TGTGCCAGCAGGCCCCGTACCGACCAAGAGACCCAGTACTTC
TRBV12-3/TRBV12-4	-	many	TRBJ2-7	CASTEGGYEQYF	TGTGCCAGCACCGAGGGGGGGTACGAGCAGTACTTC
TRBV10-3	-	-	TRBJ2-7	CAIRMGDFLEQYF	TGTGCCATCAGGATGGGGGACTTCCTCGAGCAGTACTTC
TRBV4-3	-	-	TRBJ2-3	CASSHSTGPDTQYF	TGCGCCAGCAGCCATTCCACGGGCCCAGATACGCAGTATTTT
TRBV7-7	-	-	TRBJ2-2	CASSSRAGELFF	TGTGCTAGCAGCTCCCGTGCCGGGGAGCTGTTTTTT
TRBV5-6	-	few	TRBJ2-3	CASSLEGRSDTQYF	TGTGCCAGCAGCTTGGAGGGACGGTCAGATACGCAGTATTTT
TRBV29-1	-	many	TRBJ2-7	CSVKILSSYEQYF	TGCAGCGTGAAGATATTGAGCTCCTACGAGCAGTACTTC
TRBV4-1	-	many	TRBJ2-3	CASSPPKGELPDTQYF	TGCGCCAGCAGCCCGCCGAAGGGGGAACTTCCAGATACGCAGTATTTT
TRBV15	-	many	TRBJ2-6	CATSRDMGTGANVLTF	TGTGCCACCAGCAGAGATATGGGTACTGGGGCCAACGTCCTGACTTTC
TRBV4-2	TRBD2	many	TRBJ2-3	CASSQGERGSDADTQYF	TGTGCCAGCAGCCAGGGAGAACGCGGGAGCGACGCAGATACGCAGTATTTT
TRBV14	TRBD2	-	TRBJ2-3	CASSQLRLAPHNTQYF	TGTGCCAGCAGCCAATTAAGACTAGCGCCTCATAATACGCAGTATTTT
TRBV6-2/TRBV6-3	-	once	TRBJ2-5	CASRGSALTQYF	TGTGCCAGCAGAGGTAGTGCCTTGACCCAGTACTTC
TRBV6-6	-	many	TRBJ2-1	CASSTSRDEQFF	TGTGCCAGCAGCACTTCTCGGGATGAGCAGTTCTTC
TRBV29-1	TRBD2	medium-sized	TRBJ2-1	CSGASGSDYNEQFF	TGCAGCGGAGCTAGCGGTTCAGATTACAATGAGCAGTTCTTC
TRBV6-5	-	-	TRBJ1-2	CASSLTVGDYGYTF	TGTGCCAGCAGTTTGACAGTTGGGGACTATGGCTACACCTTC
TRBV7-9	-	many	TRBJ2-5	CASSSTGSQETQYF	TGTGCCAGCAGCTCGACAGGTTCCCAAGAGACCCAGTACTTC
TRBV14	TRBD1	-	TRBJ1-1	CASSQVGTGYSEAFF	TGTGCCAGCAGCCAAGTCGGGACAGGGTACTCTGAAGCTTTCTTT
TRBV20-1	TRBD2	-	TRBJ2-3	CSARDLAGMDTQYF	TGCAGTGCTAGAGACCTAGCGGGAATGGATACGCAGTATTTT
TRBV29-1	TRBD2	-	TRBJ2-7	CSVDWGLAGGLYF	TGCAGCGTTGATTGGGGGCTAGCGGGGGGCCTGTACTTC
TRBV14	TRBD2	many	TRBJ2-7	CASSQLTSGASGGQYF	TGTGCCAGCAGCCAATTGACTAGCGGGGCCTCAGGCGGGCAGTACTTC
TRBV2	-	few	TRBJ2-7	CATNSGSSYEQYF	TGTGCCACCAATTCCGGGAGCTCCTACGAGCAGTACTTC
TRBV30	TRBD1	few	TRBJ2-7	CAWGDRGYEQYF	TGTGCCTGGGGAGACAGGGGGTACGAGCAGTACTTC
TRBV21-1	-	few	TRBJ2-1	CASSKTQVLAGGRNNEQFF	TGTGCCAGCAGCAAAACGCAGGTGCTAGCGGGAGGGCGTAACAATGAGCAGTTCTTC
TRBV20-1	TRBD1	-	TRBJ2-2	CSARGGQEIMNTGELFF	TGCAGTGCTAGGGGCGGACAGGAGATAATGAACACCGGGGAGCTGTTTTTT